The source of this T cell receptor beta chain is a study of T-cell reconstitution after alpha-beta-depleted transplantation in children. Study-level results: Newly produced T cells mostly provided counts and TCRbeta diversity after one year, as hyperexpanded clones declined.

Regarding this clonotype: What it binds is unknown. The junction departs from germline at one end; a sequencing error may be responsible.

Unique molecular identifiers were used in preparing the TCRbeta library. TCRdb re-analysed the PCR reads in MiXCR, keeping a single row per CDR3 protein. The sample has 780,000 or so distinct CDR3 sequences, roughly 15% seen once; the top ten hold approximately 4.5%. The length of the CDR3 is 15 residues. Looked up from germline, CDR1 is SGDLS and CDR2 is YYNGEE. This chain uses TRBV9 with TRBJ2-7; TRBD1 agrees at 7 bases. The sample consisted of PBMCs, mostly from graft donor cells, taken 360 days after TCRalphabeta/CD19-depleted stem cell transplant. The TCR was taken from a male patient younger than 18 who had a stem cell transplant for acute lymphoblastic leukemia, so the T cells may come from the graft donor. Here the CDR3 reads CASRVAGTATYEQYF. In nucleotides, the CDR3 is TGTGCCAGCAGAGTAGCCGGGACAGCAACCTACGAGCAGTACTTC.